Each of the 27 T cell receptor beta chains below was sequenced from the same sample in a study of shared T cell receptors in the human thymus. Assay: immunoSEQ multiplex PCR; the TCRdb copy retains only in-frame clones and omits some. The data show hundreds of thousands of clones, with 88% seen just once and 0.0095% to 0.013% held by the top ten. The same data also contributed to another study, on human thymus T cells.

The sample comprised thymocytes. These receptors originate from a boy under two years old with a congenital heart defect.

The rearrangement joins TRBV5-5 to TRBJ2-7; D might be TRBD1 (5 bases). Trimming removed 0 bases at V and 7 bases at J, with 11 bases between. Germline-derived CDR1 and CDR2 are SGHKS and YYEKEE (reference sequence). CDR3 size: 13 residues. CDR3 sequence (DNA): TGTGCCAGCAGCTTGGAGGGTAGGGGAGAGCAGTACTTC. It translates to CASSLEGRGEQYF.

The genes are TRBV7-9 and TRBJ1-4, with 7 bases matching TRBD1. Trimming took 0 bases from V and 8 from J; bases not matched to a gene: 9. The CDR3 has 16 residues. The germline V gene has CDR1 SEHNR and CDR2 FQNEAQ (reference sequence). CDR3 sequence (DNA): TGTGCCAGCAGCTTAGCGCTCCCAGGGGGGAAGGAAAAACTGTTTTTT. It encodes CASSLALPGGKEKLFF.

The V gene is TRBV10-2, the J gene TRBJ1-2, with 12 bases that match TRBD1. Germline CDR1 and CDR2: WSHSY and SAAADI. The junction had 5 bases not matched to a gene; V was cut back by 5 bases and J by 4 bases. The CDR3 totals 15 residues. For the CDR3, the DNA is TGCGCCAGCAGTCCGGGACAGGGGGCAAGCTATGGCTACACCTTC. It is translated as CASSPGQGASYGYTF.

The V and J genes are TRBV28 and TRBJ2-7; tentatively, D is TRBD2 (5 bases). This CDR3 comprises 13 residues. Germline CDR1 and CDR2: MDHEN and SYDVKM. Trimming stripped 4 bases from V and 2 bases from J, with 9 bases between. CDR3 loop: CASSSRAPYEQYF. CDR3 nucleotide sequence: TGTGCCAGCAGTTCGAGGGCCCCCTACGAGCAGTACTTC. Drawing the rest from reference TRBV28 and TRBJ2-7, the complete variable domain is DVKVTQSSRYLVKRTGEKVFLECVQDMDHENMFWYRQDPGLGLRLIYFSYDVKMKEKGDIPEGYSVSREKKERFSLILESASTNQTSMYLCASSSRAPYEQYFGPGTRLTVT.

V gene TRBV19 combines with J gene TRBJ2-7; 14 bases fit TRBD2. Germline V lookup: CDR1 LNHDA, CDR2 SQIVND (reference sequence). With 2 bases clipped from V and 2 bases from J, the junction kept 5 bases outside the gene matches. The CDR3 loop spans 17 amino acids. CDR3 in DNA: TGTGCCAGTAGTATAAAGGGACTAGCGGGAGCTCCCTACGAGCAGTACTTC. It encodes CASSIKGLAGAPYEQYF.

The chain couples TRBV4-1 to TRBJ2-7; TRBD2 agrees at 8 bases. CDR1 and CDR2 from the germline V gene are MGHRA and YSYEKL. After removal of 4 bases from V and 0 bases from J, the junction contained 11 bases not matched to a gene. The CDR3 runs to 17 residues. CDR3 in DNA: TGCGCCAGCAGCCCACCAACTTTAGCGGGAAGCTCCTACGAGCAGTACTTC. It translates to CASSPPTLAGSSYEQYF.

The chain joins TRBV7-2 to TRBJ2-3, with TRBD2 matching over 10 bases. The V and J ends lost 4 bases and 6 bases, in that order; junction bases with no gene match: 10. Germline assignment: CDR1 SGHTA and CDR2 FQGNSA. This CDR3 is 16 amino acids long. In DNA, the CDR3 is TGTGCCAGCAGCTCGCCCAGCGGGAGGGTCGTGGATACGCAGTATTTT. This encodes CASSSPSGRVVDTQYF.

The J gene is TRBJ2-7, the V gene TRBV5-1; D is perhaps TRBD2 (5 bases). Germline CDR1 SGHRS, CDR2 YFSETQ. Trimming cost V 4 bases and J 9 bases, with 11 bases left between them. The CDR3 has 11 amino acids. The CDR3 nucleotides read TGCGCCAGCAGCGACGGTGGAGGGCAGTACTTC. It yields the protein CASSDGGGQYF.

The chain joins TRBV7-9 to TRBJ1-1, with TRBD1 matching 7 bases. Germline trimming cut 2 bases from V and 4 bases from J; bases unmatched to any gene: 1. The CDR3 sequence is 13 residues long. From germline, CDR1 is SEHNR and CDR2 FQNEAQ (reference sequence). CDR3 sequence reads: CASSLQGGTEAFF. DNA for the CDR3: TGTGCCAGCAGCTTACAGGGGGGCACTGAAGCTTTCTTT.

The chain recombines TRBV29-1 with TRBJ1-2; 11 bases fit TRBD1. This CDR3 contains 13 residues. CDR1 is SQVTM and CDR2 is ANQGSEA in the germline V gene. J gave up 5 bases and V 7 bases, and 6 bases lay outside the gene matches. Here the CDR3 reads CSAWDRGGYGYTF. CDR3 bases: TGCAGCGCCTGGGACAGGGGGGGGTATGGCTACACCTTC.

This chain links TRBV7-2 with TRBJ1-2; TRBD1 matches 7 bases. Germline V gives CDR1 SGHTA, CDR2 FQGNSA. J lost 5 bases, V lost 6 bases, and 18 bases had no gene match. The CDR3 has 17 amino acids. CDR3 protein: CASSDTRQRGPRYGYTF. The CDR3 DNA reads TGTGCCAGCAGTGATACCCGACAGAGGGGGCCTAGGTATGGCTACACCTTC.

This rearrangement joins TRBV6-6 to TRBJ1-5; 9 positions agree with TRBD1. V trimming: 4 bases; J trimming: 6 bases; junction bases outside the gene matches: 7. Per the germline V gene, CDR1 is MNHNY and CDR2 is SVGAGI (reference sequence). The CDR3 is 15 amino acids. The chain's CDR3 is CASSSTGQGIQPQHF. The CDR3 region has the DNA TGTGCCAGCAGTTCCACCGGACAGGGGATTCAGCCCCAGCATTTT.

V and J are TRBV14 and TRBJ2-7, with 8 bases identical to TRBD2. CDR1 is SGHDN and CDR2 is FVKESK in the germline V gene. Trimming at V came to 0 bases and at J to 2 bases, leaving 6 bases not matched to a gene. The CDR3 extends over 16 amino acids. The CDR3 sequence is CASSQDPGLAPYEQYF. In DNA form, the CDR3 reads TGTGCCAGCAGCCAAGACCCCGGACTAGCTCCCTACGAGCAGTACTTC.

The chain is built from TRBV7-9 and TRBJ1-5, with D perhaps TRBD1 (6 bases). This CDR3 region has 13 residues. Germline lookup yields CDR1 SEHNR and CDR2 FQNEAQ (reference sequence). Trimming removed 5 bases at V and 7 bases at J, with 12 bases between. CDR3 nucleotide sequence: TGTGCCAGCAGCAGGGGGAGAGAGCAGCCCCAGCATTTT. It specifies CASSRGREQPQHF. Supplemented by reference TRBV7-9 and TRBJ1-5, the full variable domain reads DTGVSQNPRHKITKRGQNVTFRCDPISEHNRLYWYRQTLGQGPEFLTYFQNEAQLEKSRLLSDRFSAERPKGSFSTLEIQRTEQGDSAMYLCASSRGREQPQHFGDGTRLSIL.

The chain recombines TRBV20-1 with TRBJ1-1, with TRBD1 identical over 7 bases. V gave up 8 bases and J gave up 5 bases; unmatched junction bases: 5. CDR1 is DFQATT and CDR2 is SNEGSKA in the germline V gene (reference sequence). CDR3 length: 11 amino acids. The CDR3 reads CSSTGDTEAFF. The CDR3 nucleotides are TGCAGTAGTACAGGGGATACTGAAGCTTTCTTT.

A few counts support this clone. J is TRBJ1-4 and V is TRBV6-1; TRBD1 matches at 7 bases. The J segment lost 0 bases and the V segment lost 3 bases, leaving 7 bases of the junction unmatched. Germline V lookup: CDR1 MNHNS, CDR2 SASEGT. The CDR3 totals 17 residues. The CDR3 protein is CASSDGDRLATNEKLFF. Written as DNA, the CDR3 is TGTGCCAGCAGTGACGGGGACAGACTCGCAACTAATGAAAAACTGTTTTTT.

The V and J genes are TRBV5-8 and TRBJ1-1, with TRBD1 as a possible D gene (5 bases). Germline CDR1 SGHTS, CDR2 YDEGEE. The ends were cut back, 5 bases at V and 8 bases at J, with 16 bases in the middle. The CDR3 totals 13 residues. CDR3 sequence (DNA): TGTGCCAGCAGTTCCGGGGGGTTAGGAGAAGCTTTCTTT. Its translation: CASSSGGLGEAFF.

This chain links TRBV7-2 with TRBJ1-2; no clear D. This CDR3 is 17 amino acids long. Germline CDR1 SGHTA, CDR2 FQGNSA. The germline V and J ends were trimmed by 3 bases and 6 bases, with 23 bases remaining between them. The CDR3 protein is CASSFHAPVWFTHGYTF. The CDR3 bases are TGTGCCAGCAGCTTCCATGCGCCCGTATGGTTTACTCATGGCTACACCTTC.

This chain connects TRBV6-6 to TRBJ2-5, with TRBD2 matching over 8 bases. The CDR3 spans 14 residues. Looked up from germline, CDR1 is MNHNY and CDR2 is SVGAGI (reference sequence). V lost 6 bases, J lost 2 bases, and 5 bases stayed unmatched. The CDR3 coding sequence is TGTGCCAGCAGGGATAGCGGGACGCAAGAGACCCAGTACTTC. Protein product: CASRDSGTQETQYF.

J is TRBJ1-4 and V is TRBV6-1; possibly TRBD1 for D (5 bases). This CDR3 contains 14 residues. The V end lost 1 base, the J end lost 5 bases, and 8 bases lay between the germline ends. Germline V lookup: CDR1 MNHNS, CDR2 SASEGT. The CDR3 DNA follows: TGTGCCAGCAGTGAAGGACAGTTCAATGAAAAACTGTTTTTT. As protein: CASSEGQFNEKLFF.

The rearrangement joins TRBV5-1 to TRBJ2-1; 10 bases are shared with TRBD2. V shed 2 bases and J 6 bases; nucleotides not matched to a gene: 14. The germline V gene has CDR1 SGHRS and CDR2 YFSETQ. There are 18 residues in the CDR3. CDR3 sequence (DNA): TGCGCCAGCAGCTTAAGACCCCTACTAGCGGGATTGGGCAATGAGCAGTTCTTC. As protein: CASSLRPLLAGLGNEQFF.

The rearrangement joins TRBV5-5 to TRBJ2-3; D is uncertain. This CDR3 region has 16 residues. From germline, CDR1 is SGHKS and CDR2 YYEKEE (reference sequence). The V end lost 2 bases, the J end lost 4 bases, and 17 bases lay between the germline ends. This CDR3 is CASSFPGPTLSDTQYF. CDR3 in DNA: TGTGCCAGCAGCTTTCCGGGTCCAACCCTATCAGATACGCAGTATTTT.

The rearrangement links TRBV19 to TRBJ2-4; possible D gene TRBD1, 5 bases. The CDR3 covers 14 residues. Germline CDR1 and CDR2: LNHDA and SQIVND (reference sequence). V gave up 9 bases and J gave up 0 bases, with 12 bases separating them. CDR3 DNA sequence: TGTGCCAGCGGCAGGGCACTAGCCAAAAACATTCAGTACTTC. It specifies CASGRALAKNIQYF.

CDR3 protein: CASRRRGGPGYEQYF. In DNA, the CDR3 is TGTGCCAGTAGGCGGCGGGGGGGCCCGGGGTACGAGCAGTACTTC. This sequence joins TRBV19 and TRBJ2-7, with TRBD2 matching 9 bases. The CDR3 totals 15 residues. Trimming took 6 bases from V and 4 from J; bases not matched to a gene: 10. Germline V CDR1 and CDR2: LNHDA, SQIVND (reference sequence).

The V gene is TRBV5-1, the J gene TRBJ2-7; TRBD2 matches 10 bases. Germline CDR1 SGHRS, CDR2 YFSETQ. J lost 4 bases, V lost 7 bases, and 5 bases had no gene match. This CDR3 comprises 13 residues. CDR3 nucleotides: TGCGCCAGCGCGGGACTAGCGCCTTACGAGCAGTACTTC. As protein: CASAGLAPYEQYF. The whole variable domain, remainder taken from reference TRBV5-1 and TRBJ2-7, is KAGVTQTPRYLIKTRGQQVTLSCSPISGHRSVSWYQQTPGQGLQFLFEYFSETQRNKGNFPGRFSGRQFSNSRSEMNVSTLELGDSALYLCASAGLAPYEQYFGPGTRLTVT.

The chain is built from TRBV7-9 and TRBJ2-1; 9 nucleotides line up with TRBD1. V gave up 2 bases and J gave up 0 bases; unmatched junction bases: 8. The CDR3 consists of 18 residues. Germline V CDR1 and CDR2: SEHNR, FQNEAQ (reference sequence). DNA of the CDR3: TGTGCCAGCAGCTTACCACCGGACAGGGGATACTCCTACAATGAGCAGTTCTTC. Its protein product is CASSLPPDRGYSYNEQFF.

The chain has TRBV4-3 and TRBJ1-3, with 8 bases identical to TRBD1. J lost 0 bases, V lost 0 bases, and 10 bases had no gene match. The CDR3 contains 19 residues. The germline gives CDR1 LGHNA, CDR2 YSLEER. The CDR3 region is CASSQDHSDRGVSGNTIYF. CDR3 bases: TGCGCCAGCAGCCAAGATCATTCTGACAGGGGAGTCTCTGGAAACACCATATATTTT.